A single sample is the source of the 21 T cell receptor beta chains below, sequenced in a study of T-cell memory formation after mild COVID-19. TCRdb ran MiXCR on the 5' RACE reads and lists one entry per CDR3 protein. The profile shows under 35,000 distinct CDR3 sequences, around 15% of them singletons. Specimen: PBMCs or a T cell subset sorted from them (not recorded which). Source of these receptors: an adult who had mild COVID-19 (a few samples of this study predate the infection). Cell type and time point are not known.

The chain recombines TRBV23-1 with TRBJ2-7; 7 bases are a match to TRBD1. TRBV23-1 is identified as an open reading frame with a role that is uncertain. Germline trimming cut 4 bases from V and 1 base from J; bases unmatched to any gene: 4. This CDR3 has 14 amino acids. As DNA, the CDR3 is TGCGCCAGCAGTCTGGGACAGTTATCCTACGAGCAGTACTTC. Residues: CASSLGQLSYEQYF.

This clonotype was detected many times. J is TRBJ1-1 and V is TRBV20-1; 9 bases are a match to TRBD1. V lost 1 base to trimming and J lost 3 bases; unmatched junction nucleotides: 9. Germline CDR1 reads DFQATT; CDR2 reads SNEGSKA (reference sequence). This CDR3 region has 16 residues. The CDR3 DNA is TGCAGTGCTAGAGGAAACAGGGGGCTGAGTTACACTGAAGCTTTCTTT. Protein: CSARGNRGLSYTEAFF.

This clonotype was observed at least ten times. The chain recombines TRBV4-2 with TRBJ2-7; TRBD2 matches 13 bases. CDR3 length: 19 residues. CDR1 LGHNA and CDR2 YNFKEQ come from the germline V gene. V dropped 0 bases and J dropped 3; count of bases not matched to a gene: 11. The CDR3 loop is CASSQEWTSGSMDYYEQYF. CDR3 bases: TGTGCCAGCAGCCAAGAATGGACTAGCGGGAGCATGGATTACTACGAGCAGTACTTC.

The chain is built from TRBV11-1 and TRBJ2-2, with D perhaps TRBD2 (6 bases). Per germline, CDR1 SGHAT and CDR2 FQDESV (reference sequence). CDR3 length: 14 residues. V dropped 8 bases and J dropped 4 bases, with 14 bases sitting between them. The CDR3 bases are TGTGCCAGCTCCAGAGTGGGGGGCACCGGGGAGCTGTTTTTT. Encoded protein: CASSRVGGTGELFF.

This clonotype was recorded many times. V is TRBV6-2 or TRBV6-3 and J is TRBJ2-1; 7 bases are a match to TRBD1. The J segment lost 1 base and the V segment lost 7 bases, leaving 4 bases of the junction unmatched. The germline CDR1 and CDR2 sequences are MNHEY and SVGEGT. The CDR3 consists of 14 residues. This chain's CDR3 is CASKTQGSYNEQFF. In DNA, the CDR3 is TGTGCCAGCAAAACACAGGGGTCCTACAATGAGCAGTTCTTC.

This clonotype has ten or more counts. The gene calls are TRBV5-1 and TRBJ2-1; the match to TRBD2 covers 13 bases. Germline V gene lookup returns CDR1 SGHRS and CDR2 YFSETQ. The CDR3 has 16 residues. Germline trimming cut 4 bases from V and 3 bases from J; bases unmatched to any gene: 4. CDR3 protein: CASSGLAGANYNEQFF. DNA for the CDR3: TGCGCCAGCAGCGGACTAGCGGGGGCCAACTACAATGAGCAGTTCTTC.

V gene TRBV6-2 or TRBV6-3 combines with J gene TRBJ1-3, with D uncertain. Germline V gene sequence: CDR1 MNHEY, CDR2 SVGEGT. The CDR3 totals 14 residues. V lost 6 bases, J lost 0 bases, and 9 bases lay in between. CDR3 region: CASSEPHSGNTIYF. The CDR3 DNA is TGTGCCAGCAGCGAGCCCCACTCTGGAAACACCATATATTTT.

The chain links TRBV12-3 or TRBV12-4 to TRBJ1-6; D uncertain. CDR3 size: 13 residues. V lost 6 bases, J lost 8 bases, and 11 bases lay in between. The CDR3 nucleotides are TGTGCCAGCAGCGGTAAGGCGGATTCACCCCTCCACTTT. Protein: CASSGKADSPLHF.

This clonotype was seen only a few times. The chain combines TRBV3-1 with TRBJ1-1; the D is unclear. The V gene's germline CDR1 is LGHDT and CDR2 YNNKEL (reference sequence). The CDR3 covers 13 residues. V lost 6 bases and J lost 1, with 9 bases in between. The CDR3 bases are TGTGCCAGCAGTCCACGGGGGAACACTGAAGCTTTCTTT. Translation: CASSPRGNTEAFF.

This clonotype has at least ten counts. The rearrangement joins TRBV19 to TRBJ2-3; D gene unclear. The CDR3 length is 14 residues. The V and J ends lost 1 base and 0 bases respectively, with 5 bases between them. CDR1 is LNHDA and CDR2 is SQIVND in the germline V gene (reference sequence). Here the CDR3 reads CASSIGPSTDTQYF. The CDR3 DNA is TGTGCCAGTAGTATAGGCCCTAGCACAGATACGCAGTATTTT.

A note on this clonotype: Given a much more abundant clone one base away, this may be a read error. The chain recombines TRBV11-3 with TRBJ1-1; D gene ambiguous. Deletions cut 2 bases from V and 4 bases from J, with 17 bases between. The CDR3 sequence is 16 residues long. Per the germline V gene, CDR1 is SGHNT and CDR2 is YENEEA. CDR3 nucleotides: TGTGCCAGCAGCTTACAGCCGGGGAGGTTGGGCACTGAAGCTTTCTTT. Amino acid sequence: CASSLQPGRLGTEAFF. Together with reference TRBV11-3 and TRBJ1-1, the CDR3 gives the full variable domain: EAGVVQSPRYKIIEKKQPVAFWCNPISGHNTLYWYLQNLGQGPELLIRYENEEAVDDSQLPKDRFSAERLKGVDSTLKIQPAELGDSAVYLCASSLQPGRLGTEAFFGQGTRLTVV.

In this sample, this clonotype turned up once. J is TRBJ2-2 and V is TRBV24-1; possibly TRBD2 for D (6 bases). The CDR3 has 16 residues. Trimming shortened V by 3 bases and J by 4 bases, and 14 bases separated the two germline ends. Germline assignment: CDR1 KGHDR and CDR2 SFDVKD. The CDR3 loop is CATSDPARRGTGELFF. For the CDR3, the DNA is TGTGCCACCAGTGATCCCGCGCGGAGGGGCACCGGGGAGCTGTTTTTT.

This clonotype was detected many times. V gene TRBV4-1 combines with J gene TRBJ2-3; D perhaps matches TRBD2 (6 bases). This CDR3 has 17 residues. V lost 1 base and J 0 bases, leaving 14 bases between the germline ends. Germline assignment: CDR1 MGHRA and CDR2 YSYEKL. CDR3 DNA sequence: TGCGCCAGCAGCCAAGTTCCTAGTGGGACTAGCACAGATACGCAGTATTTT. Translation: CASSQVPSGTSTDTQYF.

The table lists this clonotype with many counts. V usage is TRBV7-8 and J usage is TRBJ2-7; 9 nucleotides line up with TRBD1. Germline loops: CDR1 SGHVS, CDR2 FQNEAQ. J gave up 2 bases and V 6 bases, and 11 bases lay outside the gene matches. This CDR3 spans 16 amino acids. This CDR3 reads CASRPFAGTGTYEQYF. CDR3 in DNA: TGTGCCAGCAGACCCTTCGCCGGGACAGGGACCTACGAGCAGTACTTC.

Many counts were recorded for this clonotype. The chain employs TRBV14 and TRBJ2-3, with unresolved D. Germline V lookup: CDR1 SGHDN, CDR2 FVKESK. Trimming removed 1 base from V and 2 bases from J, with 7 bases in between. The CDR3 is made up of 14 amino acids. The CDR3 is CASSQVGPTDTQYF. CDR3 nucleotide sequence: TGTGCCAGCAGCCAAGTGGGCCCCACAGATACGCAGTATTTT.

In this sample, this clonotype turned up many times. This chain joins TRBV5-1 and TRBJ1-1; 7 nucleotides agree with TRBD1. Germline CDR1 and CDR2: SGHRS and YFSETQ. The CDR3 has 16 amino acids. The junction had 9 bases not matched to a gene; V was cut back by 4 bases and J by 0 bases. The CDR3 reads CASSLGQTFMNTEAFF. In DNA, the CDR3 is TGCGCCAGCAGCCTGGGACAGACATTCATGAACACTGAAGCTTTCTTT.

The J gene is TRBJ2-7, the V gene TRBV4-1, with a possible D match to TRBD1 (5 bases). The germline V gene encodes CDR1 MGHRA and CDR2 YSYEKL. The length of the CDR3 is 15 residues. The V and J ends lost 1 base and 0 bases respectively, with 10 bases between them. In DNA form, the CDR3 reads TGCGCCAGCAGCCAAGTCCCCGACAGCTCCTACGAGCAGTACTTC. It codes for CASSQVPDSSYEQYF.

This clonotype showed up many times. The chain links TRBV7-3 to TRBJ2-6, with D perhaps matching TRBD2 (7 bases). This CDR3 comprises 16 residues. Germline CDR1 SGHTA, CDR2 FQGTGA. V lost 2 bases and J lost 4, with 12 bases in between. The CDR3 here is CASSLSGGQGANVLTF. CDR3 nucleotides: TGTGCCAGCAGCTTATCGGGGGGCCAAGGGGCCAACGTCCTGACTTTC.

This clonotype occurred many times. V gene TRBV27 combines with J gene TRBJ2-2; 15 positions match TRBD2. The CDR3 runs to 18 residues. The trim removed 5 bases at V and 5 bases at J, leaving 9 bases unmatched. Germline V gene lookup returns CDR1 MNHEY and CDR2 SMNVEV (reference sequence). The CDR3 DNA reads TGTGCCAGCAGTATGCCGGGACTAGCGGGAGGAGGGACCGGGGAGCTGTTTTTT. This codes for CASSMPGLAGGGTGELFF.

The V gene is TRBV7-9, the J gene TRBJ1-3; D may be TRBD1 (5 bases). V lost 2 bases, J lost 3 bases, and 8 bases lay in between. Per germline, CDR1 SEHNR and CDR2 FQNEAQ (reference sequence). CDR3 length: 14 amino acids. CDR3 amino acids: CASSLNGGGNTIYF. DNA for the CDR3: TGTGCCAGCAGCTTAAATGGGGGTGGAAACACCATATATTTT.

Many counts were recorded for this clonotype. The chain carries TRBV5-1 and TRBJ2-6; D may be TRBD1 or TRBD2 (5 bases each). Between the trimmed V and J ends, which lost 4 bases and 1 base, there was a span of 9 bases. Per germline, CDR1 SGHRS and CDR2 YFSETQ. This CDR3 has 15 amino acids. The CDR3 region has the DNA TGCGCCAGCAGCCGCGAGGGGTCTGGGGCCAACGTCCTGACTTTC. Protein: CASSREGSGANVLTF. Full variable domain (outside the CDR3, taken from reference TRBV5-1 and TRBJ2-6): KAGVTQTPRYLIKTRGQQVTLSCSPISGHRSVSWYQQTPGQGLQFLFEYFSETQRNKGNFPGRFSGRQFSNSRSEMNVSTLELGDSALYLCASSREGSGANVLTFGAGSRLTVL.